This T cell receptor (beta chain) was obtained from a study of shared clonotypes between healthy human individuals. On the study more broadly: The donor group consisted of a couple of women and a few men, aged 18 to 49.

Source study methods: Filtering differed because ImmunoSEQ produced junction-only sequences that carried no quality scores. Method: immunoSEQ multiplex PCR; TCRdb's copy keeps in-frame clones and lacks some. The V and J calls and clone size come from that table; D and trimming were worked out from the DNA. The sample shows 450,000 to 500,000 clones, over 70% of them seen only once. Donors, without exception, were Caucasian adults residing in Nashville, Tennessee. This CDR3 contains 14 residues. V lost 8 bases and J lost 3, with 13 bases in between. CDR1 and CDR2 from the germline V gene are MNHEY and SVGAGI. In the case of this clone: Its antigen is currently unknown.

General study results and limits: The donor pool, a small one, limited the genetic and exposure-history diversity represented.

V is TRBV6-5 and J is TRBJ1-4; D is unresolved. The origin of this receptor is a woman in her thirties or forties in good health. Some clones in this sample may be carry-over from other donors' samples. The sequencing input was PBMCs. As DNA, the CDR3 is TGTGCCAGCCGGCCCGACCCGGCTAATGAAAAACTGTTTTTT. This sequence encodes CASRPDPANEKLFF.